A selection of T cell receptor beta chains follows, all from one sample in a study of T cells in Graves' hyperthyroidism and ophthalmopathy. Using its own MiXCR run on the multiplex PCR reads, TCRdb lists one record per CDR3 protein. The sample gives 500,000 to 650,000 distinct CDR3 sequences, 46% of which show up once; 44% is in the top ten. Input material: peripheral blood or thyroid tissue (not recorded which). These TCRs come from an adult woman with Graves' disease, either hyperthyroidism or ophthalmopathy (not recorded which). Both conserved end residues are part of each CDR3. The order of the fields is clone size, J gene, D gene, V gene, CDR3 DNA, CDR3 protein. A D gene is named only where the DNA matches it firmly. Clone size appears in some rows only: once, few, many, or a class for an expanded clone.

few	TRBJ1-1	NA	TRBV29-1	TGCAGCGTAGAATCGGGCGCTGAAGCTTTCTTT	CSVESGAEAFF
NA	TRBJ2-5	NA	TRBV10-3	TGTGCCATCAGTCTGGGGCCCCACCAAGAGACCCAGTACTTC	CAISLGPHQETQYF
NA	TRBJ1-4	NA	TRBV20-1	TGCAGTGCTTATACCCGGGACCGTGGAGAAAAACTGTTTTTT	CSAYTRDRGEKLFF
many	TRBJ2-7	NA	TRBV5-1	TGCGCCAGCAGCTTGGGACAGGCCACGATCTCCTACGAGCAGTACTTC	CASSLGQATISYEQYF
many	TRBJ1-5	NA	TRBV20-1	TGCAGTGCTGGGGACATGTTGAGCAATCAGCCCCAGCATTTT	CSAGDMLSNQPQHF
many	TRBJ1-2	TRBD1	TRBV5-1	TGCGCCAGCAGCAGGACGACAGGGAACTATGGCTACACCTTC	CASSRTTGNYGYTF
NA	TRBJ1-1	NA	TRBV7-9	TGTGCCAGCAGCCCTACGTCTCTCACTGAAGCTTTCTTT	CASSPTSLTEAFF
NA	TRBJ2-5	NA	TRBV7-8	TGTGCCAGCAGCTTAGGGGGCATCTCCGTGGAGACCCAGTACTTC	CASSLGGISVETQYF
NA	TRBJ1-4	NA	TRBV3-1	TGTGCCAGCAGCCAAGGGCGGGGCCAATCTGAAAAACTGTTTTTT	CASSQGRGQSEKLFF
NA	TRBJ2-7	TRBD1	TRBV2	TGTGCCAGCAGTCCCACGAACAGGGGGCTAAGGGAGCAGTACTTC	CASSPTNRGLREQYF
many	TRBJ2-6	NA	TRBV10-3	TGTGCCATCAGCGAGGACCTAGGAGGGGGCAACGTCCTGACTTTC	CAISEDLGGGNVLTF
few	TRBJ2-2	NA	TRBV7-9	TGTGCCAGCATCAACACCGGGGAGCTGTTTTTT	CASINTGELFF